These 24 T cell receptor beta chains came from one sample sequenced in a study of cytomegalovirus exposure and HLA in healthy donors. The PCR used 60 Vbeta and 13 Jbeta primers. Method: immunoSEQ multiplex PCR; TCRdb's copy keeps in-frame clones and lacks some. The repertoire holds over 95,000 clones, with 60% to 80% as singletons. What was sequenced was PBMCs. The origin of the receptors is a human donor in good health.

The genes are TRBV6-5 and TRBJ1-6; D might be TRBD1 (6 bases). Germline CDR1 is MNHEY and CDR2 is SVGAGI. The CDR3 is 12 residues long. V lost 8 bases, J lost 10 bases, and 12 bases lay in between. CDR3: CASSDSGSPLHF. DNA of the CDR3: TGTGCCAGCTCGGACAGTGGCTCACCCCTCCACTTT.

The chain is built from TRBV6-1 and TRBJ1-6, with no clear D. Germline V gives CDR1 MNHNS, CDR2 SASEGT. Trimming cost V 7 bases and J 0 bases, with 10 bases left between them. The CDR3 runs to 15 residues. CDR3 coding DNA: TGTGCCAGCAAGCCCCGGGGCTCCTATAATTCACCCCTCCACTTT. It translates to CASKPRGSYNSPLHF.

The V and J genes are TRBV4-1 and TRBJ2-4; perhaps TRBD2 as D (6 bases). The CDR3 has 14 amino acids. The germline gives CDR1 MGHRA, CDR2 YSYEKL. V lost 4 bases to trimming and J lost 6 bases, with 13 bases between them. DNA of the CDR3: TGCGCCAGCAGCCCAAATGCGGGAACAAACATTCAGTACTTC. The encoded protein is CASSPNAGTNIQYF.

The rearrangement links TRBV5-6 to TRBJ1-3; no clear D gene. CDR3 length: 15 amino acids. Germline V CDR1 and CDR2: SGHDT, YYEEEE. V was cut by 1 base and J by 0 bases, with 8 bases left in between. The CDR3 spells CASSLSGISGNTIYF. The CDR3 nucleotides read TGTGCCAGCAGCTTGTCCGGGATCTCTGGAAACACCATATATTTT.

This clone was detected a few times. The chain employs TRBV2 and TRBJ2-7, with 11 bases fitting TRBD2. J gave up 0 bases and V 6 bases, and 16 bases lay outside the gene matches. CDR3 length: 19 amino acids. Germline CDR1 is SNHLY and CDR2 is FYNNEI. The CDR3 sequence is CASSAPGHLAGGPSYEQYF. The CDR3 DNA is TGTGCCAGCAGCGCCCCGGGACACTTAGCGGGAGGGCCCTCCTACGAGCAGTACTTC.

The V call is TRBV25-1, the J call TRBJ2-5, with 7 bases fitting TRBD2. V shed 11 bases, J shed 4 bases, and the junction held 13 bases outside the gene matches. The CDR3 has 14 amino acids. Germline CDR1 and CDR2: MGHDK and SYGVNS. CDR3 protein: CAGPKTSYIETQYF. As DNA, the CDR3 is TGTGCCGGCCCCAAGACTAGCTATATAGAGACCCAGTACTTC.

This clone was observed a handful of times. This chain connects TRBV11-2 to TRBJ2-1; no clear D gene. The germline V and J ends were trimmed by 1 base and 0 bases, with 7 bases remaining between them. Per germline, CDR1 SGHAT and CDR2 FQNNGV. The CDR3 runs 15 residues. Here the CDR3 reads CASSLVLSSYNEQFF. DNA of the CDR3: TGTGCCAGCAGCTTAGTGCTTAGCTCCTACAATGAGCAGTTCTTC. The variable domain in full, with the rest retrieved from reference TRBV11-2 and TRBJ2-1, is EAGVAQSPRYKIIEKRQSVAFWCNPISGHATLYWYQQILGQGPKLLIQFQNNGVVDDSQLPKDRFSAERLKGVDSTLKIQPAKLEDSAVYLCASSLVLSSYNEQFFGPGTRLTVL.

This chain connects TRBV28 to TRBJ1-2, with 8 bases aligning to TRBD1. The V gene's germline CDR1 is MDHEN and CDR2 SYDVKM. J gave up 8 bases and V 1 base, and 6 bases lay outside the gene matches. The CDR3 runs to 14 residues. The CDR3 DNA sequence: TGTGCCAGCAGTTTATTTCAGGGGGCCGGAGGCTACACCTTC. Amino acid sequence: CASSLFQGAGGYTF.

Only one count was recorded for this clone. CDR3 DNA: TGTGCCAGCACCCAAGGAGGCGGGTTCCTAGATACGCAGTATTTT. Protein: CASTQGGGFLDTQYF. The chain uses TRBV28 and TRBJ2-3; tentatively, D is TRBD2 (5 bases). Germline CDR1 and CDR2: MDHEN and SYDVKM. CDR3 length: 15 amino acids. The V end lost 7 bases, the J end lost 5 bases, and 19 bases lay between the germline ends.

The rearrangement links TRBV11-2 to TRBJ1-5, with a possible D match to TRBD1 (6 bases). CDR3 length: 13 residues. V dropped 5 bases and J dropped 4 bases, with 9 bases sitting between them. CDR1 and CDR2 (germline): SGHAT, FQNNGV. The CDR3 reads CASSPDRNQPQHF. The DNA for the CDR3 is TGTGCCAGCAGCCCCGACAGGAATCAGCCCCAGCATTTT.

This chain joins TRBV5-1 and TRBJ1-2; TRBD1 matches 12 bases. The germline CDR1 and CDR2 sequences are SGHRS and YFSETQ. The CDR3 is 15 amino acids. J lost 7 bases, V lost 2 bases, and 6 bases had no gene match. The CDR3 sequence: CASSFEGQGAGGYTF. The CDR3 DNA sequence: TGCGCCAGCAGCTTCGAGGGACAGGGGGCTGGTGGCTACACCTTC. Supplemented by reference TRBV5-1 and TRBJ1-2, the full variable domain reads KAGVTQTPRYLIKTRGQQVTLSCSPISGHRSVSWYQQTPGQGLQFLFEYFSETQRNKGNFPGRFSGRQFSNSRSEMNVSTLELGDSALYLCASSFEGQGAGGYTFGSGTRLTVV.

In the case of this clone: Germline and junction disagree at one end, which may indicate a read error. The chain has TRBV28 and TRBJ1-2; 10 bases are a match to TRBD1. In germline, CDR1 is MDHEN, CDR2 SYDVKM. The CDR3 extends over 14 amino acids. CDR3 DNA sequence: TGTGCCAGCTATGGGACAGGGGAGAACTATGGCTACGCCTTC. Encoded protein: CASYGTGENYGYAF.

The chain is built from TRBV19 and TRBJ1-5, with D perhaps TRBD1 (6 bases). This CDR3 region has 14 residues. CDR1 and CDR2 (germline): LNHDA, SQIVND (reference sequence). Trimming left V 5 bases short and J 3 bases short, with 11 bases between. CDR3 sequence: CASSDDRSNQPQHF. The DNA for the CDR3 is TGTGCCAGTAGTGACGACAGGTCCAATCAGCCCCAGCATTTT.

The rearrangement uses TRBV7-2 and TRBJ2-2; 10 bases agree with TRBD1. The V segment lost 5 bases and the J segment 6 bases; nucleotides outside the gene matches: 6. The CDR3 has 15 amino acids. CDR1 is SGHTA, CDR2 FQGNSA, per germline. The CDR3 region is CASSRGQGPAGELFF. Written as DNA, the CDR3 is TGTGCCAGCAGCCGGGGACAGGGGCCCGCCGGGGAGCTGTTTTTT.

CDR3 protein: CASSLKTSGYTGELFF. CDR3 bases: TGTGCCAGCAGCCTAAAGACTAGCGGGTACACCGGGGAGCTGTTTTTT. This chain links TRBV13 with TRBJ2-2, with TRBD2 identical over 10 bases. The ends lost 5 bases at V and 3 bases at J; junction bases unmatched: 6. Germline V gene sequence: CDR1 PRHDT, CDR2 FYEKMQ (reference sequence). The CDR3 sequence is 16 residues long.

This clone was detected only a few times. The chain links TRBV29-1 to TRBJ2-7; 10 positions match TRBD1. The CDR3 sequence is 14 residues long. V trimming: 1 base; J trimming: 3 bases; junction bases outside the gene matches: 3. Germline V gene lookup returns CDR1 SQVTM and CDR2 ANQGSEA. The CDR3 nucleotides are TGCAGCGTTGAAGGGGACAGGGGCCACTACGAGCAGTACTTC. This sequence encodes CSVEGDRGHYEQYF.

The chain carries TRBV4-3 and TRBJ1-6; D not resolved. Per the germline V gene, CDR1 is LGHNA and CDR2 is YSLEER. Deletions cut 0 bases from V and 10 bases from J, with 7 bases between. There are 13 residues in the CDR3. The CDR3 loop reads CASSQEPGSPLHF. Written as DNA, the CDR3 is TGCGCCAGCAGCCAAGAGCCGGGATCACCCCTCCACTTT.

This chain joins TRBV27 and TRBJ1-3; D might be TRBD1 (6 bases). Germline CDR1 is MNHEY and CDR2 is SMNVEV (reference sequence). The V gene lost 5 bases and the J gene lost 10 bases, with 21 bases spanning the gap. The CDR3 is made up of 15 amino acids. The CDR3 sequence: CASSPQSGPRGTIYF. CDR3 DNA: TGTGCCAGCAGTCCCCAGTCAGGGCCCAGGGGTACCATATATTTT.

This clone was detected once. The chain carries TRBV9 and TRBJ2-3; TRBD1 aligns across 7 bases. The V gene's germline CDR1 is SGDLS and CDR2 YYNGEE. The CDR3 loop spans 17 amino acids. Trimming cost V 0 bases and J 2 bases; bases outside gene matches: 9. CDR3 DNA sequence: TGTGCCAGCAGCGTAGTCCCACAGACAGGGAACACAGATACGCAGTATTTT. This encodes CASSVVPQTGNTDTQYF.

The chain carries TRBV5-1 and TRBJ1-1, with D tentatively TRBD1 (5 bases). The length of the CDR3 is 17 residues. V was shortened by 3 bases and J by 1 base, with 19 bases between the two germline ends. CDR1 and CDR2 (germline): SGHRS, YFSETQ. CDR3 nucleotide sequence: TGCGCCAGCAGCTCTGGATGGCCGGGGACTTCGAACACTGAAGCTTTCTTT. Protein: CASSSGWPGTSNTEAFF.

V gene TRBV28 combines with J gene TRBJ1-1, with D possibly TRBD1 on 5 matching bases. V shed 5 bases and J shed 4 bases, with 8 bases lying between them. CDR3 length: 12 amino acids. Germline V gene sequence: CDR1 MDHEN, CDR2 SYDVKM. The CDR3 sequence is CASSKGITEAFF. The DNA of the CDR3 is TGTGCCAGCAGTAAGGGGATCACTGAAGCTTTCTTT.

This sequence joins TRBV5-4 and TRBJ2-7; D may be TRBD2 (5 bases). Germline V gene lookup returns CDR1 SGHNT and CDR2 YYREEE (reference sequence). The CDR3 runs to 13 residues. Between the trimmed V and J ends, which lost 0 bases and 5 bases, there was a span of 9 bases. The CDR3 region is CASSLVRGHEQYF. The CDR3 DNA follows: TGTGCCAGCAGCTTGGTTCGGGGTCACGAGCAGTACTTC.

This clone was detected only a few times. An end of the junction differs from the germline gene, which may be a read error. The genes are TRBV7-9 and TRBJ1-6; D is unclear. Germline loops: CDR1 SEHNR, CDR2 FQNEAQ (reference sequence). The CDR3 covers 11 residues. CDR3 in DNA: TGTTCCAGCAGCCCAGATACACCCCTCCACTTT. This sequence encodes CSSSPDTPLHF.

The gene calls are TRBV5-4 and TRBJ1-2; D ambiguous. Trimming removed 0 bases from V and 7 bases from J, with 10 bases in between. Germline V gene sequence: CDR1 SGHNT, CDR2 YYREEE (reference sequence). This CDR3 is 13 amino acids long. The CDR3 coding sequence is TGTGCCAGCAGCTTGGGCCCAAGCTTTGGCTACACCTTC. Its protein is CASSLGPSFGYTF.